The clone carrying this T cell receptor beta chain showed up many times. Antigen specificity is unknown. Ophthalmopathy was moderately-to-severely active, CAS at least 3, NOSPECS at least 4, lasting under 3 months. RNA served as the template for amplifying TCR beta CDR3 regions. Following a first-round RT-PCR that used HTBI primers, a second-round multiplex PCR was carried out. MiXCR was run by TCRdb on the multiplex PCR reads, yielding one entry per CDR3 protein. This sample has 350,000 to 400,000 distinct CDR3 sequences; 18% occur once, and the top ten carry around 1.6%. These data are taken from a study of Graves' ophthalmopathy and Graves' hyperthyroidism. The CDR3 covers 12 residues. The ends were cut back, 5 bases at V and 7 bases at J, with 8 bases in the middle. The V gene's germline CDR1 is LNHDA and CDR2 SQIVND (reference sequence). Study-level findings and limits: Among expanded thyroid clonotypes above 0.001 frequency, most also occurred in blood. With over 85% sensitivity and more than 75% specificity, a 13-signature model separated ophthalmopathy from stable hyperthyroidism.

Source material: peripheral blood. This receptor was identified in a woman aged 18-29 years with Graves' ophthalmopathy. The rearrangement links TRBV19 to TRBJ2-2; D unclear. CDR3 region: CASSPRNGELFF. The CDR3 DNA reads as TGTGCCAGTAGTCCCCGGAACGGGGAGCTGTTTTTT.